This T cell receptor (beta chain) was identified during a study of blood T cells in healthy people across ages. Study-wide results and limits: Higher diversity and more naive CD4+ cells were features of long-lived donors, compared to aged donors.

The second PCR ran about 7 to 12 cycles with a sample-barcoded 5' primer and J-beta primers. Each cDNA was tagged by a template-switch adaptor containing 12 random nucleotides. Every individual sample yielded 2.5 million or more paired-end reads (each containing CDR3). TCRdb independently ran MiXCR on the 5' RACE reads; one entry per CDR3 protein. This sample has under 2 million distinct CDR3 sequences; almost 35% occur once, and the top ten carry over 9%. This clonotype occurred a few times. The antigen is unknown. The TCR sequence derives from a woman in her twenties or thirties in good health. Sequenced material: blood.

CDR3 loop: CSALPGTGKTHEQYF. Here the CDR3 DNA reads TGCAGTGCCCTGCCCGGGACAGGGAAAACCCACGAGCAGTACTTC. This chain joins TRBV20-1 and TRBJ2-7; 9 nucleotides agree with TRBD1. The germline V gene has CDR1 DFQATT and CDR2 SNEGSKA (reference sequence). The CDR3 runs 15 residues. V was pared by 6 bases and J by 5 bases, with 14 bases of the junction left unmatched.